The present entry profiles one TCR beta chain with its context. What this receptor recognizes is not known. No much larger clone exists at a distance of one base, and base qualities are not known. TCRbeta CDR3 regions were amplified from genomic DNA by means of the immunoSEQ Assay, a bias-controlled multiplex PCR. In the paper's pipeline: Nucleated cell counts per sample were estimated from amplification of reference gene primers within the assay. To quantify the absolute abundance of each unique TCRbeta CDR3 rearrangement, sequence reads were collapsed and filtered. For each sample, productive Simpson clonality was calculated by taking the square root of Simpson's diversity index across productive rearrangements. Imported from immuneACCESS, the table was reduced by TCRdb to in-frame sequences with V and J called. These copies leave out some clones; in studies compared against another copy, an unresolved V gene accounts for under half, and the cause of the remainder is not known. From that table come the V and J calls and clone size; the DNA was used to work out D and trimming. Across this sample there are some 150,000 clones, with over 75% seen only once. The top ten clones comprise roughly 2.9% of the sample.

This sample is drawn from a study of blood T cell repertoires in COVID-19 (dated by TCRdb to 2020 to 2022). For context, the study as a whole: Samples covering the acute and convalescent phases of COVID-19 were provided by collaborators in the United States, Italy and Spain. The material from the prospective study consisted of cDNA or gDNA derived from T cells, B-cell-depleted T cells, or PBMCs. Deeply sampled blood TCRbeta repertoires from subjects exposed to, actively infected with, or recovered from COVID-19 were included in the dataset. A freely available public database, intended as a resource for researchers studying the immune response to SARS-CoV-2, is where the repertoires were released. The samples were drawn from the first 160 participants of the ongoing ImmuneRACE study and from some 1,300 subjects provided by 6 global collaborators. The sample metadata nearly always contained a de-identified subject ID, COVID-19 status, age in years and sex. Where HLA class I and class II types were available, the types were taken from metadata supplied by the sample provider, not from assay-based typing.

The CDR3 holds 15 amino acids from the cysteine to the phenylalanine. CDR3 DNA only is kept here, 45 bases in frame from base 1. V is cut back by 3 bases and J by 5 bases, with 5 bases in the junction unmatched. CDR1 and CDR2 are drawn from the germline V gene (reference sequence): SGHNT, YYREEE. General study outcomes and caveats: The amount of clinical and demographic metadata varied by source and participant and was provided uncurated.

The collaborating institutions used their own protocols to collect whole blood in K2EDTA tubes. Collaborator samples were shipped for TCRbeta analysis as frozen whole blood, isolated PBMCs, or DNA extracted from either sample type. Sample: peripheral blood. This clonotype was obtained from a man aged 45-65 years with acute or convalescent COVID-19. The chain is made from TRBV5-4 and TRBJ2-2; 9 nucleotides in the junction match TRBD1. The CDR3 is CASSSLTGGTGELFF. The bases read TGTGCCAGCAGCTCCCTGACAGGGGGGACCGGGGAGCTGTTTTTT.